Below, 29 T cell receptor beta chains from the same sample are listed, as sequenced in a study of shared clonotypes between healthy human individuals. Method: immunoSEQ multiplex PCR; TCRdb's copy keeps in-frame clones and lacks some. This sample carries some 490,000 clones, approximately 80% of them seen once, and the ten largest clones take 12%. The sample consisted of PBMCs. Receptors were obtained from a woman between 35 and 50 years old in good health. Some clones in this sample may be carry-over from other donors' samples.

The chain carries TRBV7-2 and TRBJ2-7; 7 bases agree with TRBD2. Germline CDR1 is SGHTA and CDR2 is FQGNSA. The CDR3 has 14 residues. V gave up 0 bases and J gave up 7 bases; unmatched junction bases: 6. In DNA, the CDR3 is TGTGCCAGCAGCTTAGCCTCCTGGGGAGGGGAGCAGTACTTC. It is translated as CASSLASWGGEQYF.

Regarding this clone: Other DNA sequences from this sample encode an identical CDR3 as well. This chain links TRBV19 with TRBJ2-7, with 9 nucleotides matching TRBD1. The CDR3 sequence is 14 residues long. CDR1 and CDR2 from the germline V gene are LNHDA and SQIVND (reference sequence). J gave up 3 bases and V 5 bases, and 5 bases lay outside the gene matches. The CDR3 DNA reads TGTGCCAGTAGTGCAAGGACAGGGGACTACGAGCAGTACTTC. Amino acids: CASSARTGDYEQYF.

The rearrangement links TRBV18 to TRBJ2-1, with a weak D call TRBD2 (6 bases). CDR1 is KGHSH and CDR2 is LQKENI in the germline V gene. V dropped 3 bases and J dropped 4 bases, with 19 bases sitting between them. The CDR3 has 17 residues. The CDR3 sequence is CASSPAERTGAYNEQFF. As DNA, the CDR3 is TGTGCCAGCTCACCGGCCGAACGAACGGGAGCTTACAATGAGCAGTTCTTC. Looking up the rest from reference TRBV18 and TRBJ2-1 gives the full variable domain: NAGVMQNPRHLVRRRGQEARLRCSPMKGHSHVYWYRQLPEEGLKFMVYLQKENIIDESGMPKERFSAEFPKEGPSILRIQQVVRGDSAAYFCASSPAERTGAYNEQFFGPGTRLTVL.

The CDR3 loop is CASTPGGTSTDTQYF. CDR3 nucleotide sequence: TGCGCCAGCACCCCTGGGGGGACTTCCACAGATACGCAGTATTTT. The chain links TRBV5-1 to TRBJ2-3, with D maybe TRBD2 (6 bases). CDR1 is SGHRS and CDR2 is YFSETQ in the germline V gene. The CDR3 is 15 residues long. Between the trimmed V and J ends, which lost 6 bases and 2 bases, there was a span of 16 bases.

CDR3 DNA: TGTGCCAGCAGCCCGTTGGCAGGTAACGAGCAGTACTTC. Amino acid sequence: CASSPLAGNEQYF. The rearrangement links TRBV7-9 to TRBJ2-7; the D is unclear. Looked up from germline, CDR1 is SEHNR and CDR2 is FQNEAQ (reference sequence). The CDR3 sequence is 13 residues long. Trimming pared 5 bases from V and 5 bases from J, leaving 13 bases between. Combining the CDR3 with reference TRBV7-9 and TRBJ2-7 gives the whole variable domain DTGVSQNPRHKITKRGQNVTFRCDPISEHNRLYWYRQTLGQGPEFLTYFQNEAQLEKSRLLSDRFSAERPKGSFSTLEIQRTEQGDSAMYLCASSPLAGNEQYFGPGTRLTVT.

The chain is built from TRBV23-1 and TRBJ2-7; unclear D gene. TRBV23-1 is annotated as an ORF whose role is uncertain. The CDR3 has 12 amino acids. The V and J ends lost 6 bases and 4 bases respectively, with 10 bases between them. The CDR3 nucleotides read TGCGCCAGCAGGGGCCCCCCTTACGAGCAGTACTTC. Protein: CASRGPPYEQYF.

V usage is TRBV19 and J usage is TRBJ2-5; D gene uncertain. Deletions cut 5 bases from V and 5 bases from J, with 18 bases between. CDR3 length equals 15 residues. CDR1 LNHDA and CDR2 SQIVND come from the germline V gene (reference sequence). The CDR3 loop reads CASSPLVQPWETQYF. DNA of the CDR3: TGTGCCAGTAGTCCCCTAGTTCAACCTTGGGAGACCCAGTACTTC.

The V call is TRBV7-2, the J call TRBJ2-1; TRBD2 agrees at 7 bases. V shed 1 base and J 6 bases; nucleotides not matched to a gene: 6. Looked up from germline, CDR1 is SGHTA and CDR2 is FQGNSA. The CDR3 sequence is 15 residues long. The CDR3 region has the DNA TGTGCCAGCAGCTTAGGTGGCGGGAGTATCAATGAGCAGTTCTTC. Translation: CASSLGGGSINEQFF.

A few counts support this clone. V and J are TRBV7-9 and TRBJ1-3; D unresolved. The V gene's germline CDR1 is SEHNR and CDR2 FQNEAQ (reference sequence). V shed 4 bases and J shed 1 base, with 8 bases lying between them. CDR3 length: 14 amino acids. Here the CDR3 reads CASSSPGSGNTIYF. CDR3 nucleotide sequence: TGTGCCAGCAGCTCCCCTGGTTCTGGAAACACCATATATTTT.

The chain carries TRBV6-4 and TRBJ2-1; 7 nucleotides line up with TRBD1. There are 13 residues in the CDR3. The V gene end was trimmed by 8 bases and the J gene end by 5 bases; junction bases not matched to a gene: 6. Germline-derived CDR1 and CDR2 are MRHNA and SNTAGT. The CDR3 nucleotides are TGTGCCAGCGCCAGGGACAGCCACAATGAGCAGTTCTTC. Its translation: CASARDSHNEQFF.

V and J are TRBV27 and TRBJ2-3, with D perhaps matching TRBD2 (7 bases). Trimming shortened V by 5 bases and J by 6 bases, and 27 bases separated the two germline ends. The CDR3 runs 18 residues. Germline assignment: CDR1 MNHEY and CDR2 SMNVEV (reference sequence). CDR3 protein: CASSLRGGVSTDTDTQYF. CDR3 in DNA: TGTGCCAGCAGTCTAAGAGGGGGGGTCAGCACAGATACGGATACGCAGTATTTT.

Written as DNA, the CDR3 is TGCGCCAGCCGAACGTCGATAGCGGGAGAAGAGACCCAGTACTTC. It is translated as CASRTSIAGEETQYF. The chain employs TRBV5-1 and TRBJ2-5; 9 nucleotides line up with TRBD2. CDR1 is SGHRS and CDR2 is YFSETQ in the germline V gene. The ends lost 7 bases at V and 3 bases at J; junction bases unmatched: 10. The CDR3 covers 15 residues.

This chain links TRBV29-1 with TRBJ1-1; 7 nucleotides agree with TRBD1. CDR1 is SQVTM, CDR2 ANQGSEA, per germline. CDR3 length: 12 amino acids. V lost 6 bases and J lost 6; bases outside the gene matches: 7. For the CDR3, the DNA is TGCAGCGTCCGGGAGGGGGCCCCTGAAGCTTTCTTT. It is translated as CSVREGAPEAFF.

About this clone itself: It differs at one base from a far larger clone, so likely a read error. The same CDR3 also results from other DNA sequences found in this sample. The chain links TRBV6-4 to TRBJ2-2; 7 bases are a match to TRBD1. The CDR3 is 14 residues long. Germline loops: CDR1 MRHNA, CDR2 SNTAGT. The CDR3 region is CASSAGTDTGELFF. The CDR3 DNA reads TGCGCCAGCAGTGCCGGGACAGACACCGGGGAGCTGTTTTTT.

V and J are TRBV30 and TRBJ2-1; D not certain. The V end lost 6 bases, the J end lost 5 bases, and 8 bases lay between the germline ends. The CDR3 is made up of 11 amino acids. Germline loops: CDR1 GTSNPN, CDR2 SVGIG (reference sequence). The CDR3 coding sequence is TGTGCCTGTCAATACAACAATGAGCAGTTCTTC. It yields the protein CACQYNNEQFF.

This clone has a handful of counts. The CDR3 DNA is TGTGCCAGCAGTAGCCGGAACACTGAAGCTTTCTTT. This sequence encodes CASSSRNTEAFF. The rearrangement uses TRBV6-6 and TRBJ1-1; D is unclear. This CDR3 contains 12 residues. V lost 5 bases and J 1 base, leaving 5 bases between the germline ends. CDR1 is MNHNY and CDR2 is SVGAGI in the germline V gene (reference sequence).

The V call is TRBV29-1, the J call TRBJ2-1, with 12 bases identical to TRBD2. The CDR3 contains 14 residues. Germline V CDR1 and CDR2: SQVTM, ANQGSEA. V shed 2 bases and J 15 bases; nucleotides not matched to a gene: 11. The DNA of the CDR3 is TGCAGCGTTGAATACAGGACTAGCGGGACCGTTCGGTTCTTC. This sequence encodes CSVEYRTSGTVRFF.

As regards this clone: The sample carries other DNA sequences with the same CDR3. J is TRBJ1-5 and V is TRBV18; D may be TRBD1 (6 bases). The CDR3 has 15 residues. The V and J ends lost 3 bases and 4 bases respectively, with 13 bases between them. CDR1 and CDR2 (germline): KGHSH, LQKENI. The CDR3: CASSPGRGGNQPQHF. The CDR3 DNA follows: TGTGCCAGCTCACCGGGCAGGGGTGGGAATCAGCCCCAGCATTTT.

The chain is built from TRBV4-1 and TRBJ1-3, with a tentative D call TRBD1 (6 bases). From germline, CDR1 is MGHRA and CDR2 YSYEKL. V lost 3 bases, J lost 2 bases, and 14 bases lay in between. CDR3 length: 16 residues. The CDR3 here is CASSQPLGTPGNTIYF. The CDR3 DNA reads TGCGCCAGCAGCCAGCCTCTCGGGACACCTGGAAACACCATATATTTT.

The chain joins TRBV7-9 to TRBJ1-1; D perhaps matches TRBD1 (5 bases). The germline gives CDR1 SEHNR, CDR2 FQNEAQ (reference sequence). The CDR3 runs to 15 residues. Trimming stripped 2 bases from V and 3 bases from J, with 13 bases between. The CDR3 region has the DNA TGTGCCAGCAGCTTATTGCAGGGACTTCACACTGAAGCTTTCTTT. As protein: CASSLLQGLHTEAFF.

The chain is built from TRBV7-6 and TRBJ2-1; a possible D gene is TRBD1 (5 bases). Per germline, CDR1 SGHVS and CDR2 FNYEAQ. The CDR3 runs to 12 residues. The V and J ends lost 5 bases and 8 bases respectively, with 10 bases between them. CDR3 coding DNA: TGTGCCAGCAGCCGTTGGGGCGATGAGCAGTTCTTC. Residues: CASSRWGDEQFF.

This clone was recorded a few times. This chain links TRBV6-1 with TRBJ1-5; D remains ambiguous. The germline V and J ends were trimmed by 5 bases and 2 bases, with 10 bases remaining between them. The CDR3 spans 14 residues. The germline V gene has CDR1 MNHNS and CDR2 SASEGT. The CDR3 DNA sequence: TGTGCCAGCAGTCCGGGAGTAGGCAATCAGCCCCAGCATTTT. It codes for CASSPGVGNQPQHF.

The V and J genes are TRBV7-2 and TRBJ2-1; unclear D gene. The CDR3 runs to 13 residues. Germline loops: CDR1 SGHTA, CDR2 FQGNSA. V was shortened by 1 base and J by 10 bases, with 11 bases between the two germline ends. CDR3 bases: TGTGCCAGCAGCTTAGTCGGCTCGCACGAGCAGTTCTTC. Amino acids: CASSLVGSHEQFF.

The chain joins TRBV4-1 to TRBJ1-5; 10 bases match TRBD1. This CDR3 is 17 amino acids long. V was pared by 0 bases and J by 5 bases, with 7 bases of the junction left unmatched. Germline CDR1 and CDR2: MGHRA and YSYEKL. The CDR3 DNA reads TGCGCCAGCAGCCAAGATAGGGGGGACAGGGGTTATCAGCCCCAGCATTTT. Translating gives CASSQDRGDRGYQPQHF.

The chain has TRBV28 and TRBJ2-4; TRBD2 is a possible D gene (5 bases). The CDR3 has 18 residues. Germline loops: CDR1 MDHEN, CDR2 SYDVKM. Trimming removed 3 bases at V and 0 bases at J, with 18 bases between. The CDR3 DNA reads TGTGCCAGCAGTTTCCCGGGGAACCTCGTGGGAGCCAAAAACATTCAGTACTTC. The encoded protein is CASSFPGNLVGAKNIQYF.

The chain combines TRBV6-5 with TRBJ2-1; D unresolved. The CDR3 contains 11 residues. Germline-derived CDR1 and CDR2 are MNHEY and SVGAGI. The ends were cut back, 6 bases at V and 7 bases at J, with 7 bases in the middle. The DNA of the CDR3 is TGTGCCAGCAGGACCGGGAATGAGCAGTTCTTC. Residues: CASRTGNEQFF.

The chain combines TRBV11-2 with TRBJ2-3, with TRBD2 matching over 9 bases. The germline gives CDR1 SGHAT, CDR2 FQNNGV. The J segment lost 5 bases and the V segment lost 5 bases, leaving 11 bases of the junction unmatched. The CDR3 is 16 amino acids. CDR3 loop: CASSESSGRTGDTQYF. The CDR3 coding sequence is TGTGCCAGCAGCGAGTCAAGCGGGAGGACGGGAGATACGCAGTATTTT.

V is TRBV28 and J is TRBJ1-3; D is uncertain. Per germline, CDR1 MDHEN and CDR2 SYDVKM. This CDR3 has 17 residues. Trimming took 2 bases from V and 0 from J, leaving 14 bases between them. CDR3: CASSLRSFRFSGNTIYF. DNA for the CDR3: TGTGCCAGCAGTTTACGAAGTTTTAGGTTCTCTGGAAACACCATATATTTT.

Points on this clone: The sample has other DNA sequences that encode this CDR3 too. The rearrangement joins TRBV10-3 to TRBJ1-3; no definite D call. This CDR3 region has 14 residues. Trimming stripped 0 bases from V and 2 bases from J, with 5 bases between. From germline, CDR1 is ENHRY and CDR2 SYGVKD. This CDR3 is CAISESAAGNTIYF. The DNA of the CDR3 is TGTGCCATCAGTGAGTCTGCAGCTGGAAACACCATATATTTT.